The sequence of this T cell receptor beta chain was determined in a study of glioma-infiltrating T cells. The iRepertoire nested amplicon-rescue multiplex PCR amplified TCR alpha and beta CDR3s from RNA. TCRdb reanalysed the multiplex PCR reads using MiXCR and keeps one entry per CDR3 protein. The profile covers thousands of distinct CDR3 sequences, with less than 50% appearing a single time and about a quarter taken by the ten largest. Germline CDR1 reads SGHRS; CDR2 reads YFSETQ. The length of the CDR3 is 12 residues. V was shortened by 3 bases and J by 2 bases, with 4 bases between the two germline ends. There are many counts of this clonotype.

The sequence was obtained from a human donor with low-grade glioma or glioblastoma, undergoing nonglioma brain surgery, or in good health (not recorded which). J is TRBJ2-3 and V is TRBV5-1; no clear D gene. Sample: glioma tissue, nonneoplastic brain tissue, or PBMCs (not recorded which). The CDR3 DNA is TGCGCCAGCAGCTACGACACAGATACGCAGTATTTT. Amino acid sequence: CASSYDTDTQYF.